This record looks at one T cell receptor beta chain sequence and its context. Its antigen is unidentified. The source of the sample is a study of Tregs in tolerant kidney transplant recipients. Overall study findings and caveats: Biological reproducibility was not directly addressed in this study.

The table came from immunoSEQ multiplex PCR; TCRdb's copy has only in-frame clones and leaves some out. The table has roughly 250,000 clones, around 82% seen once. The CDR3 runs 13 residues. V was pared by 8 bases and J by 7 bases, with 18 bases between. CDR1 is MNHEY and CDR2 is SVGAGI in the germline V gene. CD4+CD25+CD127- Tregs, CD4+CD25- non-Tregs, CD4 and CD8 cells were sorted. V usage is TRBV6-5 and J usage is TRBJ2-7, with D hard to call. The sequencing input was CD4+ T cells from blood. The source is a human donor in good health. The CDR3 nucleotides are TGTGCCAGCGCCCCAGCAACCCTCGGGGAGCAGTACTTC. The encoded protein is CASAPATLGEQYF.